The rows below give T cell receptor beta chains drawn from one sample of a study of T cell responses to AZD1222 COVID-19 vaccine. This table comes from immunoSEQ multiplex PCR, and its TCRdb copy is limited to in-frame clones, with some not included. Here the sample spans around 150,000 clones, about 93% being singletons. Sequenced here: peripheral blood, sampled 28 days after the second AZD1222 dose. The receptors were sampled from an adult who received the AZD1222 COVID-19 vaccine. Both conserved end residues are part of each CDR3. D genes are given only for firm matches. Some rows have no size entry. The others give once, few or many, or a class for an expanded clone.

d_gene	j_gene	v_gene	abundance	len	CDR3aa	CDR3nt
NA	TRBJ1-1	TRBV19	NA	13	CASTDRPNTEAFF	TGTGCCAGTACGGACCGCCCTAACACTGAAGCTTTCTTT
NA	TRBJ2-7	TRBV5-4	NA	14	CASSQNTGPYEQYF	TGTGCCAGCAGCCAGAACACCGGACCCTACGAGCAGTACTTC
NA	TRBJ2-1	TRBV27	NA	16	CASSRLAPSSYNEQFF	TGTGCCAGCAGTCGGTTAGCGCCATCCTCCTACAATGAGCAGTTCTTC
TRBD2	TRBJ2-3	TRBV28	NA	17	CASSSPTSGGAPDTQYF	TGTGCCAGCAGTTCCCCGACTAGCGGGGGGGCCCCAGATACGCAGTATTTT
NA	TRBJ1-1	TRBV3-1/TRBV3-2	NA	14	CASSSGTPNTEAFF	TGTGCCAGCAGCTCAGGGACACCCAACACTGAAGCTTTCTTT
NA	TRBJ2-1	TRBV7-2	NA	16	CASSLKFEASNNEQFF	TGTGCCAGCAGCTTAAAATTCGAGGCCTCAAACAATGAGCAGTTCTTC
NA	TRBJ2-1	TRBV6-1	NA	15	CASSEAGDSYNEQFF	TGTGCCAGCAGTGAAGCGGGGGATTCCTACAATGAGCAGTTCTTC
NA	TRBJ2-6	TRBV20-1	NA	13	CSASSAGANVLTF	TGCAGTGCTAGTTCAGCCGGGGCCAACGTCCTGACTTTC
NA	TRBJ1-1	TRBV7-2	NA	15	CASSLDRIMNTEAFF	TGTGCCAGCAGCTTGGACAGAATCATGAACACTGAAGCTTTCTTT
TRBD1	TRBJ1-2	TRBV5-1	NA	15	CASSPTGGDYHGYTF	TGCGCCAGCAGCCCTACAGGGGGCGATTATCATGGCTACACCTTC
TRBD1	TRBJ2-2	TRBV4-1	NA	20	CASSQEGGEQGQLHTGELFF	TGCGCCAGCAGCCAAGAAGGTGGGGAGCAGGGACAGCTACACACCGGGGAGCTGTTTTTT
TRBD1	TRBJ1-1	TRBV12-5	NA	16	CASGLSLDRLNTEAFF	TGTGCTAGTGGTTTATCCCTGGACAGGCTGAACACTGAAGCTTTCTTT
NA	TRBJ2-5	TRBV5-1	NA	14	CASSSMVPQETQYF	TGCGCCAGCAGCTCGATGGTCCCTCAAGAGACCCAGTACTTC
TRBD1	TRBJ2-2	TRBV27	NA	15	CASSLGTALTGELFF	TGTGCCAGCAGTCTCGGGACAGCACTCACCGGGGAGCTGTTTTTT
NA	TRBJ2-7	TRBV6-5	NA	14	CASSPEATPYEQYF	TGTGCCAGCAGTCCCGAGGCTACACCCTACGAGCAGTACTTC
TRBD1	TRBJ2-7	TRBV5-1	NA	19	CASSLSFWDSESLTYEQYF	TGCGCCAGCAGCTTGTCGTTTTGGGACAGCGAAAGCCTTACCTACGAGCAGTACTTC
TRBD2	TRBJ2-7	TRBV5-4	NA	15	CASSLYGRAPYEQYF	TGTGCCAGCAGCCTCTATGGGAGGGCCCCGTACGAGCAGTACTTC
TRBD1	TRBJ1-1	TRBV6-6	NA	14	CASSAQGGNTEAFF	TGTGCCAGCAGTGCACAGGGGGGGAACACTGAAGCTTTCTTT
NA	TRBJ1-5	TRBV7-9	NA	14	CASSLDTSNQPQHF	TGTGCCAGCAGCTTAGATACTAGCAATCAGCCCCAGCATTTT
NA	TRBJ2-3	TRBV9	NA	13	CASSVGHTDTQYF	TGTGCCAGCAGCGTCGGGCACACAGATACGCAGTATTTT
NA	TRBJ1-5	TRBV28	NA	18	CASSLAFGGQVSNQPQHF	TGTGCCAGCAGTTTAGCCTTCGGGGGGCAGGTAAGCAATCAGCCCCAGCATTTT
NA	TRBJ1-2	TRBV7-6	NA	13	CASSLVGGDGYTF	TGTGCCAGCAGCTTAGTGGGTGGCGATGGCTACACCTTC
TRBD1	TRBJ1-1	TRBV18	NA	16	CASYLDRAQMNTGAFF	TGTGCCAGCTACCTAGACAGGGCCCAAATGAACACTGGAGCTTTCTTT
TRBD2	TRBJ2-6	TRBV20-1	NA	19	CSASPPGGDQSSGANVLTF	TGCAGTGCTAGTCCTCCCGGGGGGGATCAAAGCTCTGGGGCCAACGTCCTGACTTTC
NA	TRBJ1-1	TRBV2	NA	10	CASSEWVAFF	TGTGCCAGCAGCGAGTGGGTAGCTTTCTTT
NA	TRBJ1-2	TRBV6-2/TRBV6-3	NA	14	CASSKDLRNYGYTF	TGTGCCAGCAGTAAAGACTTAAGGAACTATGGCTACACCTTC
TRBD2	TRBJ2-5	TRBV10-3	NA	19	CAISEKGRSGGVLQETQYF	TGTGCCATCAGTGAGAAGGGGAGGTCCGGGGGGGTACTACAAGAGACCCAGTACTTC
NA	TRBJ1-1	TRBV12-3/TRBV12-4	NA	11	CASTLNREAFF	TGTGCCAGCACTTTAAACAGAGAAGCTTTCTTT
NA	TRBJ1-1	TRBV5-1	NA	16	CASSLQGPPVNTEAFF	TGCGCCAGCAGTCTACAGGGACCCCCGGTGAACACTGAAGCTTTCTTT
NA	TRBJ1-2	TRBV6-2/TRBV6-3	once	14	CASSYPGTAYGYTF	TGTGCCAGCAGTTACCCCGGGACGGCCTATGGCTACACCTTC
NA	TRBJ2-1	TRBV20-1	NA	11	CSAREDYEQFF	TGCAGTGCTAGAGAGGATTATGAGCAGTTCTTC
NA	TRBJ2-1	TRBV2	NA	12	CASSVTRAEQFF	TGTGCCAGCAGTGTAACCAGGGCCGAGCAGTTCTTC
NA	TRBJ2-1	TRBV5-1	NA	15	CASSWQSGLGNEQFF	TGCGCCAGCAGCTGGCAGTCAGGGTTGGGGAATGAGCAGTTCTTC
NA	TRBJ2-7	TRBV7-2	NA	14	CASNSGTGPYEQYF	TGTGCCAGCAACTCGGGCACAGGACCCTACGAGCAGTACTTC
NA	TRBJ2-2	TRBV21-1	once	16	CASSAGEELASGELFF	TGTGCCAGCAGCGCCGGGGAGGAGCTGGCTTCCGGGGAGCTGTTTTTT
TRBD1	TRBJ2-1	TRBV5-1	NA	15	CASNQGVSGVNEQFF	TGCGCCAGCAACCAGGGGGTCAGCGGTGTCAATGAGCAGTTCTTC
NA	TRBJ2-1	TRBV4-2	NA	18	CASSPYPQGDKAYNEQFF	TGTGCCAGCAGCCCGTACCCGCAAGGGGATAAAGCCTACAATGAGCAGTTCTTC
NA	TRBJ2-7	TRBV6-5	once	13	CASTPVPRDEQYF	TGTGCCAGCACTCCAGTGCCAAGGGACGAGCAGTACTTC
NA	TRBJ2-7	TRBV18	NA	16	CASSPQSPGDIYEQYF	TGTGCCAGCTCCCCCCAGTCCCCAGGGGATATCTACGAGCAGTACTTC
NA	TRBJ2-6	TRBV4-3	NA	15	CASSQDNPGANVLTF	TGCGCCAGCAGCCAAGATAACCCTGGGGCCAACGTCCTGACTTTC
NA	TRBJ1-2	TRBV19	NA	16	CASSIRIGVGLYGYTF	TGTGCCAGTAGTATTCGAATAGGGGTAGGGCTCTATGGCTACACCTTC
NA	TRBJ1-2	TRBV5-6	NA	15	CASSFERGGHYGYTF	TGTGCCAGCAGCTTCGAGCGGGGGGGGCACTATGGCTACACCTTC
NA	TRBJ1-3	TRBV7-9	NA	16	CASSLRGEIAGNTIYF	TGTGCCAGCAGCTTAAGGGGGGAGATCGCTGGAAACACCATATATTTT
NA	TRBJ2-7	TRBV28	NA	14	CASSQLSSSYEQYF	TGTGCCAGCAGTCAGCTTTCTTCCTCCTACGAGCAGTACTTC
NA	TRBJ2-7	TRBV6-5	NA	14	CASSYGQGSYEQYF	TGTGCCAGCAGTTACGGGCAGGGATCCTACGAGCAGTACTTC
TRBD1	TRBJ2-2	TRBV6-4	NA	15	CASSDGQGDTGELFF	TGTGCCAGCAGTGACGGACAGGGGGACACCGGGGAGCTGTTTTTT
TRBD1	TRBJ1-6	TRBV4-1	NA	14	CASSQGQFNSPLHF	TGCGCCAGCAGCCAGGGACAGTTTAATTCACCCCTCCACTTT
NA	TRBJ1-5	TRBV27	once	13	CASSLWGSQPQHF	TGTGCCAGCAGTTTATGGGGTAGCCAGCCCCAGCATTTT
NA	TRBJ2-3	TRBV9	NA	13	CASSPGPSDTQYF	TGTGCCAGCAGCCCGGGACCTTCAGATACGCAGTATTTT
TRBD2	TRBJ2-5	TRBV28	NA	13	CASMGGYQETQYF	TGTGCCAGCATGGGGGGGTACCAAGAGACCCAGTACTTC
NA	TRBJ1-2	TRBV4-2	NA	15	CASSQAPGQYYGYTF	TGTGCCAGCAGCCAAGCCCCAGGGCAATACTATGGCTACACCTTC
NA	TRBJ1-6	TRBV7-2	NA	15	CASSPARGGNSPLHF	TGTGCCAGCAGCCCCGCCAGAGGGGGGAATTCACCCCTCCACTTT
TRBD2	TRBJ2-3	TRBV11-3	NA	16	CASRDRLAGGTDTQYF	TGTGCCAGCAGGGACAGACTAGCGGGGGGAACAGATACGCAGTATTTT
NA	TRBJ1-1	TRBV14	once	14	CASSQDSGVTEAFF	TGTGCCAGCAGCCAAGATTCCGGGGTCACTGAAGCTTTCTTT
NA	TRBJ2-2	TRBV9	NA	12	CASTNGAGELFF	TGTGCCAGCACCAATGGGGCCGGGGAGCTGTTTTTT
NA	TRBJ1-5	TRBV19	NA	13	CASSMSSNQPQHF	TGTGCCAGTAGTATGTCCAGCAATCAGCCCCAGCATTTT
NA	TRBJ1-1	TRBV10-3	NA	15	CAISMTGWMNTEAFF	TGTGCCATCAGCATGACAGGTTGGATGAACACTGAAGCTTTCTTT
TRBD1	TRBJ1-4	TRBV27	once	14	CASSLRDRREKLFF	TGTGCCAGCAGTCTAAGGGACAGGCGGGAAAAACTGTTTTTT
NA	TRBJ1-5	TRBV11-2	NA	14	CASSLMGGNQPQHF	TGTGCCAGCAGCTTAATGGGCGGCAATCAGCCCCAGCATTTT
NA	TRBJ1-2	TRBV20-1	NA	11	CSARMGPGYTF	TGCAGTGCTCGGATGGGTCCGGGCTACACCTTC